These 23 T cell receptor beta chains originate from one sample sequenced in a study of identifying expanded T cells in peripheral blood. Assay used: immunoSEQ multiplex PCR; TCRdb lists only in-frame clones, some missing. Of 84,000 or so clones in the sample, around 91% were seen once. Sequences were obtained from blood. Source of these receptors: a person between 18 and 75 years old in good health.

The genes are TRBV28 and TRBJ1-1; TRBD1 is a possible D gene (6 bases). Germline loops: CDR1 MDHEN, CDR2 SYDVKM. The CDR3 contains 12 residues. Trimming left V 6 bases short and J 8 bases short, with 13 bases between. CDR3 in DNA: TGTGCCAGCAGAACCTCCGGGACAGAAGCTTTCTTT. It codes for CASRTSGTEAFF.

V usage is TRBV13 and J usage is TRBJ2-7; 7 nucleotides line up with TRBD1. Trimming at V came to 3 bases and at J to 5 bases, leaving 16 bases not matched to a gene. Germline V gene sequence: CDR1 PRHDT, CDR2 FYEKMQ (reference sequence). The CDR3 has 17 amino acids. As DNA, the CDR3 is TGTGCCAGCAGCTTTATGAGCCCGGACAGGAGTTTCCACGAGCAGTACTTC. As protein: CASSFMSPDRSFHEQYF.

The chain employs TRBV12-5 and TRBJ2-2; 10 bases agree with TRBD2. Unmatched junction bases numbered 23, after V lost 6 bases and J lost 1 base. The germline CDR1 and CDR2 sequences are LGHNT and FRNRAP. The CDR3 contains 22 residues. In DNA form, the CDR3 reads TGTGCTAGTGGCCAACTGCTAGGAGCGGGAGGGCCTCCAACCTTGAACACCGGGGAGCTGTTTTTT. It is translated as CASGQLLGAGGPPTLNTGELFF.

This chain uses TRBV5-4 with TRBJ1-1; 8 bases map to TRBD1. Germline loops: CDR1 SGHNT, CDR2 YYREEE (reference sequence). This CDR3 has 16 residues. Unmatched junction bases numbered 8, after V lost 3 bases and J lost 1 base. The CDR3 coding sequence is TGTGCCAGCAGCTCCGCCCAGACAGGGGAGAACACTGAAGCTTTCTTT. Its translation is CASSSAQTGENTEAFF.

The chain is built from TRBV25-1 and TRBJ1-1, with D hard to call. The CDR3 spans 11 residues. V lost 6 bases and J 3 bases, leaving 5 bases between the germline ends. The germline CDR1 and CDR2 sequences are MGHDK and SYGVNS. Here the CDR3 DNA reads TGTGCCAGCAGCGCCTACACTGAAGCTTTCTTT. Translating gives CASSAYTEAFF.

V and J are TRBV29-1 and TRBJ2-2; D may be TRBD1 or TRBD2 (5 bases each). In germline, CDR1 is SQVTM, CDR2 ANQGSEA. The length of the CDR3 is 19 residues. V lost 7 bases and J 1 base, leaving 28 bases between the germline ends. The CDR3 loop reads CSAEGTGTARRRNTGELFF. The CDR3 DNA sequence: TGCAGCGCTGAGGGAACCGGGACGGCCCGCCGACGGAACACCGGGGAGCTGTTTTTT.

The V gene is TRBV5-4, the J gene TRBJ1-1; D is undetermined. This CDR3 contains 15 residues. The germline V gene has CDR1 SGHNT and CDR2 YYREEE (reference sequence). Between the trimmed V and J ends, which lost 0 bases and 5 bases, there was a span of 14 bases. CDR3 in DNA: TGTGCCAGCAGCTTGGGGGCCGGGAGCGATACTGAAGCTTTCTTT. Its translation: CASSLGAGSDTEAFF.

This clone was found once. The chain uses TRBV6-5 and TRBJ2-5; the D call may be TRBD1 or TRBD2 (5 bases each). Germline V gene sequence: CDR1 MNHEY, CDR2 SVGAGI. Trimming removed 2 bases at V and 4 bases at J, with 14 bases between. The CDR3 is made up of 15 amino acids. This CDR3 reads CASSYTRGGGETQYF. The CDR3 DNA reads as TGTGCCAGCAGTTACACTAGGGGCGGAGGAGAGACCCAGTACTTC.

This chain connects TRBV7-8 to TRBJ2-1; a weak D match, TRBD1 (5 bases). This CDR3 comprises 16 residues. CDR1 SGHVS and CDR2 FQNEAQ come from the germline V gene. Between the trimmed V and J ends, which lost 4 bases and 0 bases, there was a span of 13 bases. CDR3 in amino acids: CASSYFQGISYNEQFF. Written as DNA, the CDR3 is TGTGCCAGCAGCTATTTCCAGGGTATCTCCTACAATGAGCAGTTCTTC.

V and J are TRBV29-1 and TRBJ2-1; D is ambiguous. In germline, CDR1 is SQVTM, CDR2 ANQGSEA. CDR3 length: 11 amino acids. V lost 0 bases, J lost 8 bases, and 5 bases lay in between. The CDR3 reads CSVEEGHEQFF. The CDR3 DNA follows: TGCAGCGTTGAAGAAGGTCATGAGCAGTTCTTC.

There are a few counts of this clone. This chain uses TRBV2 with TRBJ2-7, with TRBD1 as a possible D gene (5 bases). V dropped 7 bases and J dropped 2 bases, with 12 bases sitting between them. This CDR3 region has 13 residues. From germline, CDR1 is SNHLY and CDR2 FYNNEI. CDR3 residues: CASKIQGPYEQYF. DNA for the CDR3: TGTGCCAGCAAAATTCAGGGCCCCTACGAGCAGTACTTC.

The V and J genes are TRBV6-5 and TRBJ1-2; tentatively, D is TRBD1 (6 bases). Trimming left V 5 bases short and J 4 bases short, with 11 bases between. This CDR3 region has 13 residues. Germline CDR1 MNHEY, CDR2 SVGAGI. The CDR3 DNA reads as TGTGCCAGCAGTGCCCGGACAGCCTATGGCTACACCTTC. It is translated as CASSARTAYGYTF.

The chain carries TRBV5-1 and TRBJ2-5; D tentatively reads TRBD1 or TRBD2 (5 bases each). V was clipped by 3 bases and J by 5 bases, with 14 bases between them. Germline CDR1 reads SGHRS; CDR2 reads YFSETQ. The CDR3 consists of 14 residues. CDR3 loop: CASSSGLGEETQYF. The CDR3 DNA sequence: TGCGCCAGCAGCTCAGGACTGGGGGAGGAGACCCAGTACTTC.

V usage is TRBV6-5 and J usage is TRBJ2-7; TRBD1 agrees at 10 bases. There are 15 residues in the CDR3. Trimming removed 6 bases from V and 2 bases from J; junction bases left unmatched: 7. CDR1 and CDR2 from the germline V gene are MNHEY and SVGAGI. The CDR3 DNA reads as TGTGCCAGCAGCCCGGGACAGGGGTGGACCTACGAGCAGTACTTC. Its protein product is CASSPGQGWTYEQYF.

This sequence joins TRBV5-1 and TRBJ2-1; D ambiguous. In germline, CDR1 is SGHRS, CDR2 YFSETQ. This CDR3 is 12 amino acids long. V was cut by 7 bases and J by 3 bases, with 8 bases left in between. CDR3 nucleotides: TGCGCCAGCGCCCAGGACTACAATGAGCAGTTCTTC. Translation: CASAQDYNEQFF.

V and J are TRBV29-1 and TRBJ1-1; D gene ambiguous. V was cut by 4 bases and J by 1 base, with 10 bases left in between. Germline assignment: CDR1 SQVTM and CDR2 ANQGSEA. This CDR3 comprises 13 residues. The CDR3 is CSVVPVQNTEAFF. CDR3 DNA: TGCAGCGTTGTTCCCGTACAGAACACTGAAGCTTTCTTT.

The DNA of the CDR3 is TGCGCCAGCAGGGTCCCTAGCGGGGATCAAGAGACCCAGTACTTC. It encodes CASRVPSGDQETQYF. V usage is TRBV5-1 and J usage is TRBJ2-5; TRBD2 matches 9 bases. CDR1 is SGHRS, CDR2 YFSETQ, per germline. The CDR3 sequence is 15 residues long. Trimming at V came to 5 bases and at J to 2 bases, leaving 7 bases not matched to a gene.

V usage is TRBV15 and J usage is TRBJ1-6; D is ambiguous. V dropped 2 bases and J dropped 7 bases, with 9 bases sitting between them. The CDR3 consists of 14 residues. CDR1 LNHNV and CDR2 YYDKDF come from the germline V gene (reference sequence). The chain's CDR3 is CATSRIKINSPLHF. The DNA of the CDR3 is TGTGCCACCAGCAGAATAAAAATAAATTCACCCCTCCACTTT. The complete variable domain, with remaining parts taken from reference TRBV15 and TRBJ1-6, reads DAMVIQNPRYQVTQFGKPVTLSCSQTLNHNVMYWYQQKSSQAPKLLFHYYDKDFNNEADTPDNFQSRRPNTSFCFLDIRSPGLGDTAMYLCATSRIKINSPLHFGNGTRLTVT.

The chain's CDR3 is CASSFLADPITDTQYF. The DNA of the CDR3 is TGTGCCAGCAGCTTTTTAGCGGACCCCATCACAGATACGCAGTATTTT. The chain links TRBV7-2 to TRBJ2-3; TRBD2 is a possible D gene (6 bases). Trimming shortened V by 3 bases and J by 2 bases, and 15 bases separated the two germline ends. Germline assignment: CDR1 SGHTA and CDR2 FQGNSA. The CDR3 runs to 16 residues.

The chain has TRBV18 and TRBJ1-1, with a possible D match to TRBD1 (6 bases). V was cut by 3 bases and J by 5 bases, with 19 bases left in between. Germline CDR1 KGHSH, CDR2 LQKENI. The CDR3 consists of 16 residues. CDR3 protein: CASSPVLGAGRTEAFF. The DNA for the CDR3 is TGTGCCAGCTCACCGGTGTTGGGGGCCGGGCGGACTGAAGCTTTCTTT.

V gene TRBV7-2 combines with J gene TRBJ2-5; D is uncertain. The length of the CDR3 is 15 residues. V lost 1 base and J lost 2, with 11 bases in between. Germline CDR1 reads SGHTA; CDR2 reads FQGNSA. CDR3 region: CASSLGRQRQETQYF. CDR3 nucleotide sequence: TGTGCCAGCAGCTTAGGTCGACAACGTCAAGAGACCCAGTACTTC.

The genes are TRBV5-1 and TRBJ2-1; tentatively, D is TRBD1 (5 bases). The germline gives CDR1 SGHRS, CDR2 YFSETQ. The CDR3 is made up of 14 amino acids. Trimming removed 0 bases from V and 2 bases from J, with 6 bases in between. CDR3 nucleotides: TGCGCCAGCAGCTTGGTAGGGGCCTACAATGAGCAGTTCTTC. Protein: CASSLVGAYNEQFF.

The chain combines TRBV7-3 with TRBJ2-5; 10 bases agree with TRBD1. Germline V CDR1 and CDR2: SGHTA, FQGTGA. Trimming at V came to 0 bases and at J to 2 bases, leaving 0 bases not matched to a gene. The CDR3 is 15 residues long. This chain's CDR3 is CASSLTGQGQETQYF. The CDR3 nucleotides read TGTGCCAGCAGCTTAACGGGACAGGGGCAAGAGACCCAGTACTTC.